The 9 T cell receptor beta chains given below trace back to one sample, sequenced in a study of shared clonotypes between healthy human individuals. Libraries were prepared by immunoSEQ multiplex PCR; TCRdb keeps only in-frame clonotypes and omits some of them. The sample shows approximately 710,000 clones, roughly 88% of them seen only once. Sequencing used memory CD8+ T cells from PBMCs. Subset meaning: CD45RO+ cells pooled with CCR7-negative TemRA cells. These receptors all come from a man aged 18 to 30 in good health. Some clones in this sample may be carry-over from other donors' samples.

The chain uses TRBV15 and TRBJ1-5; D gene uncertain. V lost 10 bases, J lost 2 bases, and 18 bases lay in between. Per germline, CDR1 LNHNV and CDR2 YYDKDF (reference sequence). The CDR3 is 15 residues long. CDR3 sequence reads: CASREGRTGNQPQHF. CDR3 DNA sequence: TGTGCCAGCCGGGAAGGCCGAACGGGCAATCAGCCCCAGCATTTT.

The chain is built from TRBV28 and TRBJ2-7; 7 positions agree with TRBD2. The germline V gene has CDR1 MDHEN and CDR2 SYDVKM. The V segment lost 3 bases and the J segment 7 bases; nucleotides outside the gene matches: 9. The CDR3 loop spans 14 amino acids. For the CDR3, the DNA is TGTGCCAGCAGTTTTATCCGGGAGGTTGCTGAGCAGTACTTC. Encoded protein: CASSFIREVAEQYF.

The V and J genes are TRBV7-3 and TRBJ2-1; 7 bases match TRBD2. The CDR3 runs to 16 residues. Germline values: CDR1 SGHTA, CDR2 FQGTGA. Germline trimming cut 5 bases from V and 2 bases from J; bases unmatched to any gene: 9. The CDR3 spells CASSPLLAGPYNEQFF. DNA of the CDR3: TGTGCCAGCAGCCCACTGTTAGCGGGCCCCTACAATGAGCAGTTCTTC.

The chain couples TRBV28 to TRBJ2-1; D not resolved. Germline CDR1 and CDR2: MDHEN and SYDVKM. The germline V and J ends were trimmed by 3 bases and 8 bases, with 23 bases remaining between them. The CDR3 is 17 residues long. In DNA form, the CDR3 reads TGTGCCAGCAGTTTCCTTAAACTTGCTAGGGCGACCTATGAGCAGTTCTTC. This translates into CASSFLKLARATYEQFF.

This sequence joins TRBV5-6 and TRBJ1-4; 8 positions agree with TRBD1. The CDR3 spans 15 residues. Germline V gives CDR1 SGHDT, CDR2 YYEEEE. With V trimmed by 2 bases and J by 5 bases, 5 bases remained unmatched. The CDR3 DNA reads as TGTGCCAGCAGCTTCTTGACAGGGGTAAATGAAAAACTGTTTTTT. Protein sequence: CASSFLTGVNEKLFF.

This rearrangement joins TRBV7-8 to TRBJ1-4; the match to TRBD1 covers 7 bases. CDR1 is SGHVS and CDR2 is FQNEAQ in the germline V gene. The CDR3 extends over 14 amino acids. The trim removed 2 bases at V and 6 bases at J, leaving 3 bases unmatched. The CDR3 DNA is TGTGCCAGCAGCTTAACGACAGGGTATGAAAAACTGTTTTTT. Its translation: CASSLTTGYEKLFF.

V gene TRBV29-1 combines with J gene TRBJ2-3; 8 nucleotides align to TRBD2. Germline V CDR1 and CDR2: SQVTM, ANQGSEA. CDR3 size: 15 residues. Trimming cost V 5 bases and J 0 bases; bases outside gene matches: 7. Written as DNA, the CDR3 is TGCAGCGTTAGTCGGACTAGCACTAGCACAGATACGCAGTATTTT. It specifies CSVSRTSTSTDTQYF.

This clone appeared once. This chain connects TRBV28 to TRBJ1-4; no clear D. The CDR3 runs 14 residues. Trimming pared 2 bases from V and 4 bases from J, leaving 8 bases between. Germline V gene lookup returns CDR1 MDHEN and CDR2 SYDVKM. DNA for the CDR3: TGTGCCAGCAGTTTAACGGGTAATAATGAAAAACTGTTTTTT. It encodes CASSLTGNNEKLFF.

The chain combines TRBV27 with TRBJ1-2; 11 nucleotides agree with TRBD1. This CDR3 is 18 amino acids long. V dropped 0 bases and J dropped 7; count of bases not matched to a gene: 13. Germline CDR1 reads MNHEY; CDR2 reads SMNVEV (reference sequence). The chain's CDR3 is CASSLSAAGQGATAGYTF. CDR3 in DNA: TGTGCCAGCAGTTTATCGGCCGCCGGACAGGGGGCTACGGCTGGCTACACCTTC.